This T cell receptor beta chain stems from a study of T cell changes during pregnancy in multiple sclerosis. Profiled with immunoSEQ multiplex PCR; TCRdb holds only in-frame clones, not every one. Of 45,000 to 65,000 clones in the sample, approximately 90% were seen once. The table lists this clone with a count of one. Germline V gene lookup returns CDR1 SGHRS and CDR2 YFSETQ. The CDR3 length is 15 residues. Trimming took off 7 bases at V and 5 bases at J, with 19 bases between the two ends. Here the sequenced sample was peripheral blood, taken after pregnancy. This sequence joins TRBV5-1 and TRBJ2-1, with a weak D call TRBD1 (6 bases). The sequence was obtained from a female donor in good health, enrolled as a control in a pregnancy study. The CDR3: CASSLQGTKNNEQFF. CDR3 in DNA: TGCGCCAGCTCGTTGCAAGGGACAAAGAACAATGAGCAGTTCTTC.